The 22 T cell receptor beta chains below were found in one sample sequenced in a study of OX40 agonist ivuxolimab in advanced cancers. The protocol used for the library was the immunoSEQ multiplex PCR assay. Sourced from immuneACCESS, this table was stored by TCRdb with only in-frame sequences that have V and J called. A share of the clones is absent; for the studies checked, an unresolved V gene accounts for under half, and the remainder has no known explanation. This sample lists roughly 73,000 clones; roughly 88% were detected once. The leading ten clones occupy under 3% of the sample. Sequencing used CD4+ or CD8+ T cells sorted from blood, obtained in a trial of the OX40 agonist ivuxolimab. The source of these receptors is an adult with an advanced solid tumor such as melanoma, head and neck, liver or kidney cancer.

This chain links TRBV18 with TRBJ2-3; D remains ambiguous. Per the germline V gene, CDR1 is KGHSH and CDR2 is LQKENI. This CDR3 has 15 amino acids. With 2 bases removed from V and 1 base from J, the gap between germline ends came to 10 bases. CDR3 amino acids: CASSPSAPRTDTQYF. DNA for the CDR3: TGTGCCAGCTCACCAAGCGCCCCCCGCACAGATACGCAGTATTTT.

The chain uses TRBV5-5 and TRBJ2-2, with D possibly TRBD1 on 5 matching bases. The germline V and J ends were trimmed by 0 bases and 5 bases, with 17 bases remaining between them. Germline V gene lookup returns CDR1 SGHKS and CDR2 YYEKEE (reference sequence). CDR3 length equals 17 residues. The CDR3 is CASSLAKDIRGTGELFF. In DNA, the CDR3 is TGTGCCAGCAGCTTGGCCAAGGACATAAGGGGAACCGGGGAGCTGTTTTTT. The full variable domain, its missing parts supplied by reference TRBV5-5 and TRBJ2-2, is DAGVTQSPTHLIKTRGQQVTLRCSPISGHKSVSWYQQVLGQGPQFIFQYYEKEERGRGNFPDRFSARQFPNYSSELNVNALLLGDSALYLCASSLAKDIRGTGELFFGEGSRLTVL.

The chain couples TRBV6-1 to TRBJ1-6, with 8 bases lining up with TRBD1. The CDR3 sequence is 16 residues long. Germline CDR1 MNHNS, CDR2 SASEGT. V dropped 2 bases and J dropped 4; count of bases not matched to a gene: 4. CDR3 sequence reads: CASSERTGYYNSPLHF. The CDR3 DNA reads as TGTGCCAGCAGTGAACGGACAGGGTATTATAATTCACCCCTCCACTTT.

The gene calls are TRBV5-4 and TRBJ1-4; D is unresolved. V dropped 0 bases and J dropped 7 bases, with 10 bases sitting between them. The CDR3 has 14 residues. CDR1 and CDR2 (germline): SGHNT, YYREEE (reference sequence). The CDR3 here is CASSLGGNGEKLFF. CDR3 coding DNA: TGTGCCAGCAGCTTGGGGGGAAATGGTGAAAAACTGTTTTTT.

The rearrangement links TRBV30 to TRBJ1-4; maybe TRBD1 (6 bases). There are 16 residues in the CDR3. V was clipped by 1 base and J by 10 bases, with 22 bases between them. Germline loops: CDR1 GTSNPN, CDR2 SVGIG (reference sequence). Written as DNA, the CDR3 is TGTGCCTGGAGTGACCCCGCCAGGGCCTTAGGGGGAAAACTGTTTTTT. It specifies CAWSDPARALGGKLFF.

The rearrangement uses TRBV7-9 and TRBJ2-3, with 7 bases identical to TRBD1. This CDR3 spans 15 amino acids. Germline V CDR1 and CDR2: SEHNR, FQNEAQ (reference sequence). V lost 2 bases and J lost 2; bases outside the gene matches: 4. This chain's CDR3 is CASSLRDSPTDTQYF. For the CDR3, the DNA is TGTGCCAGCAGCTTAAGGGACAGCCCCACAGATACGCAGTATTTT.

The rearrangement links TRBV2 to TRBJ1-4; 8 nucleotides match TRBD1. V lost 6 bases to trimming and J lost 8 bases; unmatched junction nucleotides: 2. Germline CDR1 reads SNHLY; CDR2 reads FYNNEI. There are 12 residues in the CDR3. CDR3 sequence: CASRGQAEKLFF. CDR3 coding DNA: TGTGCCAGCAGGGGACAGGCCGAAAAACTGTTTTTT.

The rearrangement uses TRBV5-6 and TRBJ1-6; D possibly corresponds to TRBD1 (5 bases). Germline CDR1 SGHDT, CDR2 YYEEEE. V lost 1 base, J lost 7 bases, and 6 bases lay in between. The length of the CDR3 is 13 residues. This CDR3 is CASSLWGNSPLHF. The CDR3 DNA follows: TGTGCCAGCAGCTTGTGGGGGAATTCACCCCTCCACTTT.

The chain links TRBV30 to TRBJ1-3; D is possibly TRBD1 (5 bases). CDR3 length: 14 amino acids. Per the germline V gene, CDR1 is GTSNPN and CDR2 is SVGIG (reference sequence). The V gene lost 7 bases and the J gene lost 0 bases, with 13 bases spanning the gap. CDR3 coding DNA: TGTGCCTCCTCGAAGGGGAACTCTGGAAACACCATATATTTT. As protein: CASSKGNSGNTIYF.

This clone was seen a single time. V usage is TRBV28 and J usage is TRBJ2-1, with 8 bases fitting TRBD1. V lost 6 bases and J lost 9; bases outside the gene matches: 10. This CDR3 is built from 14 residues. The germline V gene encodes CDR1 MDHEN and CDR2 SYDVKM. The CDR3 DNA is TGTGCCAGCAGACCTCGGACAGGGAAGGGTGAGCAGTTCTTC. It translates to CASRPRTGKGEQFF.

Here the CDR3 reads CASSSGTGNYGYTF. DNA for the CDR3: TGTGCCAGCAGTTCTGGGACAGGGAACTATGGCTACACCTTC. The V and J genes are TRBV27 and TRBJ1-2, with 9 bases aligning to TRBD1. Per the germline V gene, CDR1 is MNHEY and CDR2 is SMNVEV (reference sequence). The J segment lost 2 bases and the V segment lost 4 bases, leaving 2 bases of the junction unmatched. This CDR3 comprises 14 residues.

This sequence joins TRBV11-2 and TRBJ2-7; perhaps TRBD2 as D (5 bases). Germline loops: CDR1 SGHAT, CDR2 FQNNGV. The V end lost 7 bases, the J end lost 1 base, and 11 bases lay between the germline ends. The CDR3 runs 13 residues. The CDR3 DNA is TGTGCCAGCAATATACTAGGTTCCTACGAGCAGTACTTC. Translating gives CASNILGSYEQYF.

The rearrangement uses TRBV7-2 and TRBJ1-6, with 7 bases that match TRBD1. Looked up from germline, CDR1 is SGHTA and CDR2 is FQGNSA. The CDR3 totals 17 residues. J lost 0 bases, V lost 5 bases, and 7 bases had no gene match. CDR3 coding DNA: TGTGCCAGCAGCCGGGGACAGCCTAGCTCCTATAATTCACCCCTCCACTTT. This sequence encodes CASSRGQPSSYNSPLHF.

The V gene is TRBV2, the J gene TRBJ2-7; no definite D call. The ends were cut back, 10 bases at V and 7 bases at J, with 23 bases in the middle. CDR1 SNHLY and CDR2 FYNNEI come from the germline V gene. The CDR3 loop spans 14 amino acids. The CDR3 region has the DNA TGTGCCATTAACCAAGGCGGCGCTCGCCCAGAGCAGTACTTC. This translates into CAINQGGARPEQYF.

This chain joins TRBV11-2 and TRBJ1-1; D possibly corresponds to TRBD1 (5 bases). Per germline, CDR1 SGHAT and CDR2 FQNNGV. This CDR3 is built from 14 residues. Trimming left V 3 bases short and J 4 bases short, with 12 bases between. The CDR3 region is CASSFSGQGTEAFF. The CDR3 DNA reads as TGTGCCAGCAGCTTCTCAGGGCAGGGCACTGAAGCTTTCTTT.

This clone was found once. The chain couples TRBV18 to TRBJ2-7, with 7 bases aligning to TRBD1. The germline gives CDR1 KGHSH, CDR2 LQKENI. Trimming removed 3 bases from V and 7 bases from J; junction bases left unmatched: 15. This CDR3 contains 16 residues. The CDR3 sequence: CASSPSSGQQVWEQYF. The CDR3 DNA is TGTGCCAGCTCACCGAGCTCGGGACAGCAGGTTTGGGAGCAGTACTTC.

The CDR3 loop reads CASSSPGGYTQYF. CDR3 coding DNA: TGCGCCAGCAGCTCCCCGGGAGGTTATACGCAGTATTTT. The V gene is TRBV5-1, the J gene TRBJ2-3; TRBD2 agrees at 7 bases. From germline, CDR1 is SGHRS and CDR2 YFSETQ. The ends lost 3 bases at V and 7 bases at J; junction bases unmatched: 5. The CDR3 length is 13 residues.

The rearrangement joins TRBV28 to TRBJ2-1, with D tentatively TRBD2 (7 bases). Germline assignment: CDR1 MDHEN and CDR2 SYDVKM. CDR3 size: 14 residues. Between the trimmed V and J ends, which lost 7 bases and 9 bases, there was a span of 19 bases. The CDR3 DNA is TGTGCCAGCATAACCGAGGGGGGGGTTGGTGAGCAGTTCTTC. This translates into CASITEGGVGEQFF.

V gene TRBV19 combines with J gene TRBJ2-7; D remains unclear. CDR1 LNHDA and CDR2 SQIVND come from the germline V gene (reference sequence). The CDR3 runs 14 residues. Trimming cost V 8 bases and J 1 base, with 15 bases left between them. CDR3 nucleotide sequence: TGTGCCAGTTCCTCTCGACTGGGATCCTACGAGCAGTACTTC. It specifies CASSSRLGSYEQYF.

The rearrangement joins TRBV7-9 to TRBJ1-1; D perhaps matches TRBD1 (5 bases). Per germline, CDR1 SEHNR and CDR2 FQNEAQ (reference sequence). V lost 5 bases to trimming and J lost 10 bases, with 17 bases between them. The CDR3 runs to 13 residues. DNA of the CDR3: TGTGCCAGCAGCACAAGGGGCAGGGATATAGCTTTCTTT. This translates into CASSTRGRDIAFF.

In this sample, this clone turned up a few times. The chain uses TRBV7-8 and TRBJ1-5; no clear D. The CDR3 covers 13 residues. The germline V gene has CDR1 SGHVS and CDR2 FQNEAQ. V lost 4 bases to trimming and J lost 6 bases, with 10 bases between them. DNA of the CDR3: TGTGCCAGCAGCTCCGGGAATCTTCAGCCCCAGCATTTT. It specifies CASSSGNLQPQHF. The full variable domain, its missing parts supplied by reference TRBV7-8 and TRBJ1-5, is GAGVSQSPRYKVAKRGQDVALRCDPISGHVSLFWYQQALGQGPEFLTYFQNEAQLDKSGLPSDRFFAERPEGSVSTLKIQRTQQEDSAVYLCASSSGNLQPQHFGDGTRLSIL.

The CDR3 bases are TGTGCCAGCCAACCAGGAGCCTACAATGAGCAGTTCTTC. Protein product: CASQPGAYNEQFF. The gene calls are TRBV7-9 and TRBJ2-1; no definite D call. Germline V gives CDR1 SEHNR, CDR2 FQNEAQ (reference sequence). V was clipped by 8 bases and J by 2 bases, with 10 bases between them. This CDR3 spans 13 amino acids. The complete variable domain, with remaining parts taken from reference TRBV7-9 and TRBJ2-1, reads DTGVSQNPRHKITKRGQNVTFRCDPISEHNRLYWYRQTLGQGPEFLTYFQNEAQLEKSRLLSDRFSAERPKGSFSTLEIQRTEQGDSAMYLCASQPGAYNEQFFGPGTRLTVL.